The 10 T cell receptor beta chains reported below all come from one sample, sequenced in a study of CXCR3-negative and CXCR3-positive naive CD8 T cells. Their antigens remain unidentified. Each TRB cDNA library was prepared by 5' RACE (with UMI labels). TCRdb reprocessed the 5' RACE reads and stores each CDR3 protein as one record, lacking DNA. This repertoire includes around 63,000 distinct CDR3 sequences. Points from the study as a whole: The study found more hydrophobic TRB CDR3s in CXCR3-positive naive cells than in CXCR3-negative naive cells.

The source material was naive CXCR3+ CD8+ T cells from blood. The subset is: CD45RO-CCR7+CD27+CD95- naive CD8+ T cells expressing CXCR3 (TNR3+). These TCRs come from a human donor in good health. Some clones in this sample may be carry-over from other donors' samples.

The J gene is TRBJ2-2, the V gene TRBV7-2; there is no DNA to check the TCRdb D call of TRBD2. The CDR3 covers 14 residues. Per germline, CDR1 SGHTA and CDR2 FQGNSA. The CDR3 here is CASSALVSTGELFF.

The rearrangement uses TRBV18 and TRBJ2-7; TCRdb proposes TRBD2, but this gene call is untestable without DNA. Germline loops: CDR1 KGHSH, CDR2 LQKENI. CDR3 length equals 14 residues. CDR3 residues: CASSPQGEGYEQYF.

V usage is TRBV12-3 or TRBV12-4 and J usage is TRBJ2-4. This CDR3 is 15 amino acids long. The chain's CDR3 is CASSLGRLAKNIQYF.

CDR3 residues: CASTFQRNEQFF. The rearrangement uses TRBV12-3 or TRBV12-4 and TRBJ2-1. The length of the CDR3 is 12 residues.

The V call is TRBV18, the J call TRBJ2-3; TCRdb designates TRBD1, a call that cannot be tested without DNA. The CDR3 extends over 14 amino acids. Germline V CDR1 and CDR2: KGHSH, LQKENI. CDR3 protein: CASSSGQGTDTQYF.

The chain joins TRBV12-3 or TRBV12-4 to TRBJ2-2; TCRdb selects TRBD1, and the lack of DNA leaves this call unchecked. The CDR3 sequence is 16 residues long. The CDR3: CATSSPGQGNTGELFF.

The chain is built from TRBV7-9 and TRBJ2-7; absent DNA, TCRdb's TRBD2 call cannot be checked. Germline values: CDR1 SEHNR, CDR2 FQNEAQ (reference sequence). The CDR3 sequence is 16 residues long. The CDR3 spells CASSGGLAGEAYEQYF.

CDR3 amino acids: CASSYLERGGQTDTQYF. The V call is TRBV6-6, the J call TRBJ2-3; absent DNA, TCRdb's TRBD1 call cannot be checked. The CDR3 totals 17 residues. Germline-derived CDR1 and CDR2 are MNHNY and SVGAGI (reference sequence).

The chain combines TRBV7-9 with TRBJ2-7. CDR1 and CDR2 (germline): SEHNR, FQNEAQ (reference sequence). There are 16 residues in the CDR3. CDR3 sequence reads: CASSLALPGYGYEQYF.

This chain uses TRBV29-1 with TRBJ2-2; checking the TCRdb D call of TRBD1 is not possible without DNA. This CDR3 spans 14 amino acids. Germline CDR1 is SQVTM and CDR2 is ANQGSEA. The CDR3 spells CSVWDPTNTGELFF.